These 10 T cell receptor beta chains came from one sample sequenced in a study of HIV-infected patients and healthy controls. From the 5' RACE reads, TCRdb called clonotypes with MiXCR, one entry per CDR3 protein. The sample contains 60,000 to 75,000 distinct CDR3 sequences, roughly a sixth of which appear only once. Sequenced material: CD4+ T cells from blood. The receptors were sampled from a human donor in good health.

The CDR3 sequence: CASSHPGDRGLSGYTF. The CDR3 DNA follows: TGCGCCAGCAGCCACCCCGGAGACAGGGGGCTTAGTGGCTACACCTTC. The chain uses TRBV4-1 and TRBJ1-2, with 10 positions matching TRBD1. The V gene end was trimmed by 3 bases and the J gene end by 7 bases; junction bases not matched to a gene: 11. Germline values: CDR1 MGHRA, CDR2 YSYEKL. This CDR3 is 16 amino acids long.

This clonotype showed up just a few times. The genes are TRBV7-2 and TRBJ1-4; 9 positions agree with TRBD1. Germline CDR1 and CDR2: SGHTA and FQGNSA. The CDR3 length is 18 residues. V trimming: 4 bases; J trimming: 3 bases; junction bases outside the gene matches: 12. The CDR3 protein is CASSSLPGQGSSNEKLFF. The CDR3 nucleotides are TGTGCCAGCAGCTCCCTACCGGGACAGGGCTCATCTAATGAAAAACTGTTTTTT.

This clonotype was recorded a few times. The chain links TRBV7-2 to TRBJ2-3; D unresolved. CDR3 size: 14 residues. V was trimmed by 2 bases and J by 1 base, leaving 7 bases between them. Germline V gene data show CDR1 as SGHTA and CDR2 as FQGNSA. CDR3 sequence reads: CASSLYVGTDTQYF. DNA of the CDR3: TGTGCCAGCAGCTTATACGTCGGCACAGATACGCAGTATTTT.

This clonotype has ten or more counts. The CDR3 region is CASSQDLGQERNTEAFF. CDR3 DNA sequence: TGTGCCAGCAGCCAAGATCTAGGGCAGGAAAGAAACACTGAAGCTTTCTTT. The V gene is TRBV3-2, the J gene TRBJ1-1. TRBV3-2 is noted as a pseudogene. The CDR3 length is 17 residues.

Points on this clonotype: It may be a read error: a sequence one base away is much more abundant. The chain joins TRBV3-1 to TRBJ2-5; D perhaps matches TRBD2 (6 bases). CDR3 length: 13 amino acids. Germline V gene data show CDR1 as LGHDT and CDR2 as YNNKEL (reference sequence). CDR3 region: CASSHGGKETLYF. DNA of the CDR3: TGTGCCAGCAGCCACGGGGGAAAAGAGACCCTGTACTTC.

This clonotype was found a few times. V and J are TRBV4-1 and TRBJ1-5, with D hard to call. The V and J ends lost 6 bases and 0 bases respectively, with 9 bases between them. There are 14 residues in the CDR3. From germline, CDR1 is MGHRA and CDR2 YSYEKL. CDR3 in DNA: TGCGCCAGCAGGCCCACCCATAGCAATCAGCCCCAGCATTTT. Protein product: CASRPTHSNQPQHF.

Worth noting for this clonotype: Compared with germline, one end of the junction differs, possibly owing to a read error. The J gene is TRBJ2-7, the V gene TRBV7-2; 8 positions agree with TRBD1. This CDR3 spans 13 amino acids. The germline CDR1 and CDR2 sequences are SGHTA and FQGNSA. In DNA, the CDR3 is TGTGCCAGCAGTCAGGGGGCGCGGGACGAGCGGTACTTC. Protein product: CASSQGARDERYF.

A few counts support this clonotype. CDR3 DNA: TGTGCCAGCTTGGGGGGCTCCTACAATGAGCAGTTCTTC. Its protein is CASLGGSYNEQFF. The V call is TRBV19, the J call TRBJ2-1, with D possibly matching TRBD2 (6 bases). Germline V gene sequence: CDR1 LNHDA, CDR2 SQIVND (reference sequence). CDR3 length: 13 amino acids. V was trimmed by 9 bases and J by 0 bases, leaving 9 bases between them.

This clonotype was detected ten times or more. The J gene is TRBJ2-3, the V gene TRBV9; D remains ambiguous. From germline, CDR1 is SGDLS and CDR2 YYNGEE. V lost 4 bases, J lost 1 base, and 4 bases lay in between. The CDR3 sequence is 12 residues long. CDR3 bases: TGTGCCAGCAGCTTTCGCACAGATACGCAGTATTTT. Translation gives CASSFRTDTQYF.

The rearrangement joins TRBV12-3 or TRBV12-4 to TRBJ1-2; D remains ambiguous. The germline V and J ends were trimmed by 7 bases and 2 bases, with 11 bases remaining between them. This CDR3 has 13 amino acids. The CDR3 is CASNVDLNYGYTF. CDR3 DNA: TGTGCCAGCAACGTTGACTTGAACTATGGCTACACCTTC.